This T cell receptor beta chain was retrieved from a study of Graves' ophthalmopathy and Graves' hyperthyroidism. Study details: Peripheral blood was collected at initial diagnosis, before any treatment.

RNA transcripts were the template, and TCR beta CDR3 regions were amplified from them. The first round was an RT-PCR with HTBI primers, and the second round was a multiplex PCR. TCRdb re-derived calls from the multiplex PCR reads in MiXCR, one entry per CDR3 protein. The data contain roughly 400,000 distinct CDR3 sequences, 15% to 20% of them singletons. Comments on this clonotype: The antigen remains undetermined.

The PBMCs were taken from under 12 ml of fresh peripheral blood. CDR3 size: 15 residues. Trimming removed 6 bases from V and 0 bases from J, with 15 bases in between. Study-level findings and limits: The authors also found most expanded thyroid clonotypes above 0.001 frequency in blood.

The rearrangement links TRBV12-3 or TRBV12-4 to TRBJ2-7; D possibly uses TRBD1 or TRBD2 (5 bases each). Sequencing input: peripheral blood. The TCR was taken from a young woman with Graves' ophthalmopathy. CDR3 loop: CASSSGTVSSYEQYF. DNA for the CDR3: TGTGCCAGCAGCTCTGGGACGGTGAGCTCCTACGAGCAGTACTTC.